This T cell receptor beta chain was sequenced for a study of blood T cell repertoires in COVID-19. Study-wide context: Spain, Italy and the United States supplied samples that represented acute and convalescent COVID-19. The cDNA or gDNA used as material had been derived from T cells, B-cell-depleted T cells, or PBMCs.

Profiled with immunoSEQ multiplex PCR; TCRdb holds only in-frame clones, not every one. The sample holds 50,000 to 70,000 clones, approximately 92% seen once. The TCR originated in a woman of 80 years or more with active COVID-19. The sequenced sample consisted of peripheral blood.

CDR3 sequence: CASTRVAVSNEQFF. The CDR3 DNA is TGTGCCAGTACCCGGGTAGCCGTTTCTAATGAGCAGTTCTTC. The chain employs TRBV19 and TRBJ2-1; D gene uncertain. Germline CDR1 and CDR2: LNHDA and SQIVND (reference sequence). The CDR3 is made up of 14 amino acids. Trimming took off 7 bases at V and 7 bases at J, with 17 bases between the two ends.